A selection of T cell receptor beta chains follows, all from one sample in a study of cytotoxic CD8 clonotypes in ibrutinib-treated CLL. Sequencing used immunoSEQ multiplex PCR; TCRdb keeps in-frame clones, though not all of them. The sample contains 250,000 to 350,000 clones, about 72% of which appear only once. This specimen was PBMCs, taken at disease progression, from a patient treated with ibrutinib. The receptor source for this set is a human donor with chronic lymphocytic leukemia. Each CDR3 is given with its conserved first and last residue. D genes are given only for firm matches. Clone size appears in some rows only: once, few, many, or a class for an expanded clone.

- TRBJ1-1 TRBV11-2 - TGTGCCAGCAGCCCCCGATCAGTCACTGAAGCTTTCTTT CASSPRSVTEAFF
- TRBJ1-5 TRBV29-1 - TGCAGCGTCGAGGGGGGGGCTAGCGGCAATCAGCCCCAGCATTTT CSVEGGASGNQPQHF
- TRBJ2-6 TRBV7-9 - TGTGCCAGCAGCTGGGACACCGGAGCCTCTGGGGCCAACGTCCTGACTTTC CASSWDTGASGANVLTF
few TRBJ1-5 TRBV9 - TGTGCCAGCAGCGTAGAGGGAGACAATCAGCCCCAGCATTTT CASSVEGDNQPQHF
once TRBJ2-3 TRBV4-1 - TGCGCCAGCAGCCAAGATGGGGCGCGTGGAGATACGCAGTATTTT CASSQDGARGDTQYF
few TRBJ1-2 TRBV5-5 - TGTGCCAGCAGCGGCCTTTGGGGCTACACCTTC CASSGLWGYTF
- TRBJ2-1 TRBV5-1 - TGCGCCAGCAGCCCCATAGGGCTGGCCTACAATGAGCAGTTCTTC CASSPIGLAYNEQFF
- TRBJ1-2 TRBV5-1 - TGCGCCAGCAGCTTGGACGTCATTGGCTACACCTTC CASSLDVIGYTF
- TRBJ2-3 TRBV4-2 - TGTGCCAGCAGCCAACTAAGATCCTTACTAACAGATACGCAGTATTTT CASSQLRSLLTDTQYF
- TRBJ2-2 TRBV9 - TGTGCCAGCAGCGCTGCTTTCGGGGAGCTGTTTTTT CASSAAFGELFF
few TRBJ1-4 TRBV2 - TGTGCCAGCAGTGAAGCTCCAGGCATAAATGAAAAACTGTTTTTT CASSEAPGINEKLFF
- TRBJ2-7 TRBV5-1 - TGCGCCAGCAGCTTGAAGCAGGGTAGCTCCTACGAGCAGTACTTC CASSLKQGSSYEQYF
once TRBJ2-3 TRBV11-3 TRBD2 TGTGCCAGCAGCTCCAGGACTAGCGGGGGGGGCACAGATACGCAGTATTTT CASSSRTSGGGTDTQYF
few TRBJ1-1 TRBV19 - TGTGCCAGTATCATCAGTGTGGGCCCGGGCACTGAAGCTTTCTTT CASIISVGPGTEAFF
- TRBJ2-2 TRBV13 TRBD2 TGTGCCAGCAGCTCAGCCCCACTAGCGGGTAACACCGGGGAGCTGTTTTTT CASSSAPLAGNTGELFF
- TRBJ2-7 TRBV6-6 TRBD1 TGTGCCAGCAGTTACTCCCCGGGACAGGGCTACGAGCAGTACTTC CASSYSPGQGYEQYF
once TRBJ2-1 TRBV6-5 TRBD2 TGTGCCAGCAGTTCGTTAGCGGGAGTAGCGGCCAATGAGCAGTTCTTC CASSSLAGVAANEQFF
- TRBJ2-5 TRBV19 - TGTGCCAGTAGTATAGGTTACAGAGTTGAGACCCAGTACTTC CASSIGYRVETQYF
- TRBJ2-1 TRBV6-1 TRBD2 TGTGCCAGCAGTGAAGGACCAACCGGGACTAGCGGGGGGCCGGAGCAGTTCTTC CASSEGPTGTSGGPEQFF
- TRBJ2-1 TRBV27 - TGTGCCAGCAGTTTGTGGGGGGATGCTGAGCAGTTCTTC CASSLWGDAEQFF
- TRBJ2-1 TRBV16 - TGTGCCAGCAGCCAATCTACGGGGAGCAATGAGCAGTTCTTC CASSQSTGSNEQFF
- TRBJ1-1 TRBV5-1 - TGCGCCAGCAGCTTGTGGGACCAGAACACTGAAGCTTTCTTT CASSLWDQNTEAFF
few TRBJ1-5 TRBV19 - TGTGCCAGTAGTATACGGTCAGGGAGGCCACTAAATCAGCCCCAGCATTTT CASSIRSGRPLNQPQHF
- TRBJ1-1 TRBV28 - TGTGCCAGCAGTCCACTCGACAGGTTTCCCCCTGAAGCTTTCTTT CASSPLDRFPPEAFF
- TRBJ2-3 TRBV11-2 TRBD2 TGTGCCAGCAGAGATACCGGGACTAGCGGGGTATACACAGATACGCAGTATTTT CASRDTGTSGVYTDTQYF
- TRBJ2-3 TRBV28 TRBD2 TGTGCCAGCAGTTACTACGGGGGGGTCACAGATACGCAGTATTTT CASSYYGGVTDTQYF
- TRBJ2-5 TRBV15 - TGTGCCACCAGCAGAGATGAACCCCCAGAGACCCAGTACTTC CATSRDEPPETQYF
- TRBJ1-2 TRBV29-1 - TGCAGCGTTGTGGACAGTGTCGTTACGTACTATGGCTACACCTTC CSVVDSVVTYYGYTF
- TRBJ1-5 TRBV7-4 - TGTGCCAGCAGCTTAGACGGCAGGGTAAGCAATCAGCCCCAGCATTTT CASSLDGRVSNQPQHF
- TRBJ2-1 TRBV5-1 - TGCGCCAGCGGACAAAGGGACACGAGCTCCTACAATGAGCAGTTCTTC CASGQRDTSSYNEQFF
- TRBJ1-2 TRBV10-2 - TGCGCCAGCAGTGACTCGGTCCCAGGGGGCTACACCTTC CASSDSVPGGYTF
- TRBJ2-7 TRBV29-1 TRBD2 TGCAGCGTTGAATCCCTGGTGTCTAGCGGGAGAAACCTCTCCTACGAGCAGTACTTC CSVESLVSSGRNLSYEQYF
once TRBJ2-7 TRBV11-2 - TGTGCCAGCAGCTCATACTACGAGCAGTACTTC CASSSYYEQYF
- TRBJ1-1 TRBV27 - TGTGCCAGCAGTTCTGGGGTTGAAGCTTTCTTT CASSSGVEAFF
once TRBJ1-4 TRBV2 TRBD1 TGTGCCAGCCTCGGACAGGGGGGATCAGCAACTAATGAAAAACTGTTTTTT CASLGQGGSATNEKLFF
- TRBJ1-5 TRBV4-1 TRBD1 TGCGCCAGCAGCCGAGACAGGGGTTTTGGGCCCCAGCATTTT CASSRDRGFGPQHF
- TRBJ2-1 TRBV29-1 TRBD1 TGCAGCGTTGTCCGACAGGGGGCAATTTACAATGAGCAGTTCTTC CSVVRQGAIYNEQFF
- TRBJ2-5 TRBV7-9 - TGTGCCAGCAGCTTAGCGGTGGTAAGGGGTCAAGAGACCCAGTACTTC CASSLAVVRGQETQYF
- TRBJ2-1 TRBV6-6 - TGTGCCAGCACCACTTTTGGGGATCCCAATGAGCAGTTCTTC CASTTFGDPNEQFF
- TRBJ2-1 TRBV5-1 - TGCGCCAGCAGCTTGGTACCGGGGGCTACCTACAATGAGCAGTTCTTC CASSLVPGATYNEQFF
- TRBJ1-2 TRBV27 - TGTGCCAGCAGTCTGGGTGTGGGGGAAGGCGGCTACACCTTC CASSLGVGEGGYTF
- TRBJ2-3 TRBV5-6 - TGTGCCAGCAGCGCGGACTATTATTTT CASSADYYF
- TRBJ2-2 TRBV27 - TGTGCCAGCAGTTACCTGAGGGCTGGTGGGGAGCTGTTTTTT CASSYLRAGGELFF
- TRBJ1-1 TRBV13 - TGTGCCAGCAGCTTTCGGGAAGGCGGGTGGGACACTGAAGCTTTCTTT CASSFREGGWDTEAFF
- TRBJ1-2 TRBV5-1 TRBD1 TGCGCCAGCAGCTTGGATAGCAGGGGGCTCTATGGCTACACCTTC CASSLDSRGLYGYTF
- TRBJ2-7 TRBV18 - TGTGCCAGCTCACCACCGTCAGGAGCCCTCTACGAGCAGTACTTC CASSPPSGALYEQYF
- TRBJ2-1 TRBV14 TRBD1 TGTGCCAGCAGCCAGGGGACAGGGGAGCAGTTCTTC CASSQGTGEQFF